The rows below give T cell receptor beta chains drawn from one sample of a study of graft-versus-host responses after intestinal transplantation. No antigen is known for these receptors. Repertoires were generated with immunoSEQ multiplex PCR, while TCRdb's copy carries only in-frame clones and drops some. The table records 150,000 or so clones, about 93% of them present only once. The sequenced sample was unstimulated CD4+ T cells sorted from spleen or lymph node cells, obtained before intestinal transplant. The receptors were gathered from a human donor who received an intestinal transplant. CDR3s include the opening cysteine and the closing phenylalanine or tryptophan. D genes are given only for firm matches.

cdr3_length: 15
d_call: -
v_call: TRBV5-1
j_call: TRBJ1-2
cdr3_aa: CASSLGPPTQGGYTF

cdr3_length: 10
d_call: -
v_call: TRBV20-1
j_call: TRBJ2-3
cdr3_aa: CSVSTDTQYF

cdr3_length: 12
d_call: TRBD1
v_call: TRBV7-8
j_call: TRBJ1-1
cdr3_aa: CASSLGTGEAFF

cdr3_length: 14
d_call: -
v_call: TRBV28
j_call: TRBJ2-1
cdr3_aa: CASRVRGSYNEQFF

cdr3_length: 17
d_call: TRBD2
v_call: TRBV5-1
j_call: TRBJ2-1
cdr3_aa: CASSVFAWTSGDNEQFF

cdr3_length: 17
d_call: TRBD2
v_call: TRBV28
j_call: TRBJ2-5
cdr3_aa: CASSRLAGGLRGETQYF

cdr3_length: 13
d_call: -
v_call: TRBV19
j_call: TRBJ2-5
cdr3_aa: CASNSGPQETQYF

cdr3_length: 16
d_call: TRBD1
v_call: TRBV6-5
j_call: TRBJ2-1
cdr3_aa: CASSYKGQRFYNEQFF

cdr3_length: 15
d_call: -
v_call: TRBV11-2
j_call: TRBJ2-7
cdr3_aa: CASSLELAGGYEQYF

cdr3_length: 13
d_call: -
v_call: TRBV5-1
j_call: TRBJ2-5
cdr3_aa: CASGLEGGETQYF

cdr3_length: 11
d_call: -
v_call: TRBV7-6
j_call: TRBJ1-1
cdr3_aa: CASSSGTEAFF

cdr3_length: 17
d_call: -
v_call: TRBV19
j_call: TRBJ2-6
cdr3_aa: CASSIDLGTSGANVLTF

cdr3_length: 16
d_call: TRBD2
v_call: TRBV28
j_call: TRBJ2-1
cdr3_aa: CASSLALAGAYNEQFF

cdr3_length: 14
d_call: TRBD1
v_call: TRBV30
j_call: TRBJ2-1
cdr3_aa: CATQGALSYNEQFF

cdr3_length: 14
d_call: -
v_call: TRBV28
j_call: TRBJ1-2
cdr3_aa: CASSLGGRSYGYTF

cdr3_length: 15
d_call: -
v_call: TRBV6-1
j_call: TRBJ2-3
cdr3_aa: CASSPRRGGTDTQYF

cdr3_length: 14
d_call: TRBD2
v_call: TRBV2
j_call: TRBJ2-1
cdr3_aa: CASSGLAGGDEQFF

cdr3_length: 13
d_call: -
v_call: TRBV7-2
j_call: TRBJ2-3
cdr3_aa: CASSFIGLATQYF

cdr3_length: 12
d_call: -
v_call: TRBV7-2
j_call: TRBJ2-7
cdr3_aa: CASSLFSYEQYF

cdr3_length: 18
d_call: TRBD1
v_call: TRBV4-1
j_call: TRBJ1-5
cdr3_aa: CASSLVTGGPSFNQPQHF

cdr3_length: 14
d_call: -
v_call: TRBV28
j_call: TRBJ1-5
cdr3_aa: CATRHRYSNQPQHF

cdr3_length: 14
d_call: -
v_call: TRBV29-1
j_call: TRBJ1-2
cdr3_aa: CSVDHQETNYGYTF

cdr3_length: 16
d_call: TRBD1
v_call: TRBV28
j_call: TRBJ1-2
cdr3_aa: CASSFPRDRGLYGYTF

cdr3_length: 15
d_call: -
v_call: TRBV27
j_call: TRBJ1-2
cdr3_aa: CASSLQAGTSYGYTF

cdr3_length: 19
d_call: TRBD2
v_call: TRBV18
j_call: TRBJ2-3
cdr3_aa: CASSPVTSGRALSQDTQYF

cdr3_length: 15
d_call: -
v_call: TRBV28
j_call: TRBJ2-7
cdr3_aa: CASSRPRGTVYEQYF

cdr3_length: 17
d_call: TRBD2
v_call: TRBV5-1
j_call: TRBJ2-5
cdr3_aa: CASSGGLAGGPGETQYF

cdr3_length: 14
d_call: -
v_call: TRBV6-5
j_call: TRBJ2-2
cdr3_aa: CASSPLGMAGELFF

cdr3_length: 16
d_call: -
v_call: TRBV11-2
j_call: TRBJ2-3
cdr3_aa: CASSLAGTSNTDTQYF

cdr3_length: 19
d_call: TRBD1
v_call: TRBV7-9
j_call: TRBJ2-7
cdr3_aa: CASSVLTGKSMTHTYEQYF

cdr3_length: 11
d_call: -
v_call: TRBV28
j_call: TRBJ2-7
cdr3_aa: CASTSPYEQYF

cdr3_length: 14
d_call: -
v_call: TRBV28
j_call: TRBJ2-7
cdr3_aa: CASSLVRRDLEQYF

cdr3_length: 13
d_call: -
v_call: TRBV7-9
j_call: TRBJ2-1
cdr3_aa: CASSLQGLDEQFF

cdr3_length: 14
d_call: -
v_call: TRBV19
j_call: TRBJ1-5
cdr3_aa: CTSTTRLSNQPQHF

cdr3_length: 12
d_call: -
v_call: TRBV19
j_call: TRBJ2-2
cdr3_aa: CASSIDRWELFF

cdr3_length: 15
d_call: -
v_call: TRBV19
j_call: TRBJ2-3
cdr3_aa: CASSSGLGVGDTQYF

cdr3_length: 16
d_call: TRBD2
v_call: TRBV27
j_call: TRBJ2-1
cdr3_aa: CASSLVAGVGYNEQFF